Listed below are T cell receptor beta chains from one sample, sequenced in a study of blood T cell repertoires in COVID-19. Data came from immunoSEQ multiplex PCR; TCRdb stores just in-frame clones and leaves some out. The sample holds 100,000 to 150,000 clones, 86% seen once. The specimen was peripheral blood. These receptors were collected from a man aged 35 to 55 with acute or convalescent COVID-19. CDR3s leave out the opening cysteine and the closing phenylalanine or tryptophan. The D gene is left open where the match is weak.

NA TRBV9 ASSKTGYQPQH
NA TRBV30 AWSVTGIKTQY
TRBD2 TRBV27 ASSPGTRSYEQY
NA TRBV6-2/TRBV6-3 ASSRQWTGELF
TRBD2 TRBV5-1 ASLLASGGQEAQY
TRBD1 TRBV27 ASRGQGGYT
TRBD1 TRBV6-5 ASRSTGGGQPQH
TRBD1 TRBV19 ASSQVTGGDSPLH
NA TRBV5-4 ASSSPDTFSTDTQY
NA TRBV6-5 ASSLTGGKLF
TRBD2 TRBV9 ASSGGLAGAYEQY
NA TRBV11-2 ASSLDGTGNSPLH
TRBD1 TRBV6-1 ASSDTRMTGMNTEAF
TRBD1 TRBV3-1/TRBV3-2 ASSQGTGGLKSNYGYT
NA TRBV9 ASSASRVEGYT
NA TRBV29-1 SIWSGGSYEQY
TRBD1 TRBV27 ASSLNRDRVFH
TRBD2 TRBV11-2 ASSLHKLAAVETQY
NA TRBV7-8 ASSLRAVAGEQY
NA TRBV6-5 ASSAGSARELF
TRBD2 TRBV11-3 ASSPGTSGPQETQY
NA TRBV4-2 ASSQDRGDDYLAKNIQY
NA TRBV27 ATSRGGYNEQF
TRBD1 TRBV7-8 ASSAGTGDGYT
TRBD2 TRBV6-2/TRBV6-3 ASSLGLFSTDTQY
TRBD1 TRBV7-3 ASSSPGTGVTGELF
NA TRBV3-1/TRBV3-2 ASSHLLETQY
NA TRBV30 AWSVQGVQETQY
NA TRBV5-4 ASSSQGSSYEQY
TRBD2 TRBV11-2 ASSFLAGGRTGELF
TRBD1 TRBV5-1 ASSRDRGRTEAF
NA TRBV6-5 ASSTRQKNTEAF
NA TRBV4-3 ASSQATGYPRKF
NA TRBV6-5 ASSSGGWALH
NA TRBV5-5 ASSLSLLGITGELF
TRBD1 TRBV5-1 ASSTGTGYEKLF
NA TRBV11-2 ASSLGTVPGPQH
NA TRBV6-5 ASTETPRGGYT
TRBD2 TRBV10-3 AISMTSGRTNKKANEQF
NA TRBV14 ASSQVQGFGYT
NA TRBV7-2 ASSTYLGQSGNTIY
TRBD1 TRBV11-2 ASSLAGGAYEQY
NA TRBV2 ASSERAGARIYGYT
TRBD1 TRBV6-2/TRBV6-3 ASSPPGDRSLY
TRBD2 TRBV4-2 ASSQDRGDYNEQF
NA TRBV24-1 ATSVGGEQY
NA TRBV9 ASSVGLRTDYNSPLH
TRBD1 TRBV4-2 ASSQAGQNLNTGELF
TRBD1 TRBV7-8 ASSPTTGGRGNTIY
TRBD1 TRBV5-1 ASSLVAGGEQY
NA TRBV5-6 ASSLPTSGYT
TRBD2 TRBV28 ASYSSGRGDEQF